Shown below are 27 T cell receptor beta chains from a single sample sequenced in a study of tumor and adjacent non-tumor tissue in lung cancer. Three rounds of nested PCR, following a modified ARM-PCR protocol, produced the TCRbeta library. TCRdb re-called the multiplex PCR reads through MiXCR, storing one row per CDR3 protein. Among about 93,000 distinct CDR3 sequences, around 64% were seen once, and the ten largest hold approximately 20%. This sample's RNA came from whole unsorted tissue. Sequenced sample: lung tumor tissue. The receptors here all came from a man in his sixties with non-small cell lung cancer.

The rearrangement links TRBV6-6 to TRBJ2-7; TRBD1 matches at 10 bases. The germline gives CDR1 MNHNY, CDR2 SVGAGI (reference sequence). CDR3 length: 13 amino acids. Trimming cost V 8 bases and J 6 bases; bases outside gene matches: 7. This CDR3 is CASLTGGASEQYF. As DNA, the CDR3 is TGTGCCAGCCTGACAGGGGGCGCTTCCGAGCAGTACTTC.

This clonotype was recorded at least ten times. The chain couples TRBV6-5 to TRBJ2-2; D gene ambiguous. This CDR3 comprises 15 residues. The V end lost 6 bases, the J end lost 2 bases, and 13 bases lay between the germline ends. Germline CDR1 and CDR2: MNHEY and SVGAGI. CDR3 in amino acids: CASRPLRLNTGELFF. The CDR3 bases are TGTGCCAGCAGGCCCCTCAGGCTTAACACCGGGGAGCTGTTTTTT.

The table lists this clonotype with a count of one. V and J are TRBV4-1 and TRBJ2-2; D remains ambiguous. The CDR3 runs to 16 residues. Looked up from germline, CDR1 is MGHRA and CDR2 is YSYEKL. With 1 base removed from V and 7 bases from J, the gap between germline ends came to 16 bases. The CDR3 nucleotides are TGCGCCAGCAGCCAAGTCAGCGTGGGTGCTAACGGGGAGCTGTTTTTT. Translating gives CASSQVSVGANGELFF.

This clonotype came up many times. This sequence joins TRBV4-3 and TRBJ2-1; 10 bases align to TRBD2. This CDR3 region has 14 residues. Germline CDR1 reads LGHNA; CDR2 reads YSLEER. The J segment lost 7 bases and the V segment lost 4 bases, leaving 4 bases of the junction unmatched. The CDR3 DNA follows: TGCGCCAGCAGCCTGGGACTAGCGAGAAATGAGCAGTTCTTC. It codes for CASSLGLARNEQFF.

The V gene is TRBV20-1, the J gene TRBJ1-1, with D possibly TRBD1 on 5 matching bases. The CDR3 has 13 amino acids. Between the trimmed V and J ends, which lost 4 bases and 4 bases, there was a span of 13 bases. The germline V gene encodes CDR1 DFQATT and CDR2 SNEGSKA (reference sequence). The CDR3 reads CSAIGGLCTEAFF. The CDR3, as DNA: TGCAGTGCTATCGGGGGGTTGTGCACTGAAGCTTTCTTT.

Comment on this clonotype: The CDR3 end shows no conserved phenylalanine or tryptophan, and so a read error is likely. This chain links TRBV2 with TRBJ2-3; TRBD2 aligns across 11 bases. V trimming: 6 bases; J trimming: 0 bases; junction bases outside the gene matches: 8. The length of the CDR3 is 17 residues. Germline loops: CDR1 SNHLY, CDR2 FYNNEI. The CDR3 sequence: CASRDIWTSGSTDTQYI. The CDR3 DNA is TGTGCCAGCAGGGATATTTGGACTAGCGGGAGCACAGATACGCAGTATATT.

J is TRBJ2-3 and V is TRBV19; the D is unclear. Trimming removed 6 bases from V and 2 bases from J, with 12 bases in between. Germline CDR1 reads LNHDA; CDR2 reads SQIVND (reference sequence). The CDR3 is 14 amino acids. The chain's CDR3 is CASRMIGNTDTQYF. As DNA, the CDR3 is TGTGCCAGTAGGATGATAGGGAACACAGATACGCAGTATTTT. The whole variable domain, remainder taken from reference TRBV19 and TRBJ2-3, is DGGITQSPKYLFRKEGQNVTLSCEQNLNHDAMYWYRQDPGQGLRLIYYSQIVNDFQKGDIAEGYSVSREKKESFPLTVTSAQKNPTAFYLCASRMIGNTDTQYFGPGTRLTVL.

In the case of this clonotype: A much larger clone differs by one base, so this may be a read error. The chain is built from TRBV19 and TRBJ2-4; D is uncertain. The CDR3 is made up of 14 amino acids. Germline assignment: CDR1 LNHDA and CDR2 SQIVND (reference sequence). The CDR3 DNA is TGTGCCTGTAGTACCTCCTATGTCTCGGGCATTCAGTACTTC. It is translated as CACSTSYVSGIQYF.

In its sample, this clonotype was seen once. In DNA, the CDR3 is TGTGCCAGCGGACTAGCAGGGGGGCGGCGATACAATGAGAAATTCTTC. This encodes CASGLAGGRRYNEKFF. This sequence joins TRBV12-3 or TRBV12-4 and TRBJ2-1; perhaps TRBD2 as D (8 bases). CDR3 length: 16 amino acids. Trimming pared 8 bases from V and 16 bases from J, leaving 33 bases between.

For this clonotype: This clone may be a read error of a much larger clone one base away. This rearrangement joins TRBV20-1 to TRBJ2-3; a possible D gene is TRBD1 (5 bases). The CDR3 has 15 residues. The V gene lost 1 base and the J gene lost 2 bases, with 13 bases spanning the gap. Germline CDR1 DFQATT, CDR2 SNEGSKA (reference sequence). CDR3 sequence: CSARAGHGPTDTQYF. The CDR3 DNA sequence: TGCAGTGCTAGAGCTGGACATGGACCCACAGATACGCAGTATTTT.

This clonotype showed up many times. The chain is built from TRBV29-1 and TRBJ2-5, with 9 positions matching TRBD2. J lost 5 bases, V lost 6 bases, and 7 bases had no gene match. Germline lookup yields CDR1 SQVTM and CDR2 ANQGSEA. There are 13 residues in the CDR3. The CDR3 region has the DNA TGCAGCGTCTTACTAGCGGGTGGTGAGACCCAGTACTTC. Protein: CSVLLAGGETQYF.

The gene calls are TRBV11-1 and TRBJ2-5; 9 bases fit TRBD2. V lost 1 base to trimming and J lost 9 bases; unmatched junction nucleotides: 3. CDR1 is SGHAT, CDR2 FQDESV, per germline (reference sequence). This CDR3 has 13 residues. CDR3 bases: TGTGCCAGCAGCTTAGTGCGGGGGGGATCCCAGTACTTC. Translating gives CASSLVRGGSQYF. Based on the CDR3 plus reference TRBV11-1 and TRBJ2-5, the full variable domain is EAEVAQSPRYKITEKSQAVAFWCDPISGHATLYWYRQILGQGPELLVQFQDESVVDDSQLPKDRFSAERLKGVDSTLKIQPAELGDSAMYLCASSLVRGGSQYFGPGTRLLVL.

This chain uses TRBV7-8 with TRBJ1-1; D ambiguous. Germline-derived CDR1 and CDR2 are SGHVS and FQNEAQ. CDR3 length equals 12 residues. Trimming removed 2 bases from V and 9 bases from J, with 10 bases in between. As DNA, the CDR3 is TGTGCCAGCAGCTTATGGGTAACTAAAGCTTTCTTT. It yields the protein CASSLWVTKAFF.

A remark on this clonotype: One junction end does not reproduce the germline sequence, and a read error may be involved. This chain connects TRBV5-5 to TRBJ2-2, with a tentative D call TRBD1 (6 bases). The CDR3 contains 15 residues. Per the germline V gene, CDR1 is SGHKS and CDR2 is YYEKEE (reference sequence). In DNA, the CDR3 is TGTGCCAGCAGCGTCAGAGGGGACACCACCGGGGAGCTGTTATTT. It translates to CASSVRGDTTGELLF.

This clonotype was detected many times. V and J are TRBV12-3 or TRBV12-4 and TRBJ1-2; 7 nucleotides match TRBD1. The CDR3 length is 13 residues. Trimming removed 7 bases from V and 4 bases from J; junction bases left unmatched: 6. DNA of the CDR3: TGTGCCAGCACTCGGACAGGCTTCTATGGCTACACCTTC. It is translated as CASTRTGFYGYTF.

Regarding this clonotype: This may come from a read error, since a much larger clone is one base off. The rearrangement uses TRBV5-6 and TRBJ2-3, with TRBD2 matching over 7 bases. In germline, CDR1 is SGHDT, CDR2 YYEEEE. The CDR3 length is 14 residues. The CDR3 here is CVSSWVGGSDTQYF. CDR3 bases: TGTGTCAGCAGCTGGGTGGGGGGGTCAGATACGCAGTATTTT.

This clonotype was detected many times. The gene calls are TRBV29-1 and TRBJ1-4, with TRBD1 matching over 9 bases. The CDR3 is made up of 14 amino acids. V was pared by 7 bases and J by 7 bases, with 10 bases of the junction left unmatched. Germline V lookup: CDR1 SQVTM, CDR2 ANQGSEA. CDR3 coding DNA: TGCAGCGCCACATTGGGACAGGGAACTGAAAAACTGTTTTTT. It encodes CSATLGQGTEKLFF.

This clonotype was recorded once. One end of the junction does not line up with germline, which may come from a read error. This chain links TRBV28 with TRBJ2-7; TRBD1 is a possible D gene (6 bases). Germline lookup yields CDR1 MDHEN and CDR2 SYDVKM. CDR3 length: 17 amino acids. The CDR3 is CTSSLRWPWTAPYEQYF. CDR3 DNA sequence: TGTACCAGCAGTTTACGATGGCCCTGGACAGCTCCCTACGAGCAGTACTTC.

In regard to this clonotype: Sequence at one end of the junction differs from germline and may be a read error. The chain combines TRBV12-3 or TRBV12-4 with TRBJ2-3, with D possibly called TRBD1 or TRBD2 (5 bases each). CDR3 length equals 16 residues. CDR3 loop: CASSLDVGRGADMQYF. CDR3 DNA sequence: TGTGCCAGCAGTTTAGACGTGGGGAGAGGGGCAGATATGCAGTATTTT.

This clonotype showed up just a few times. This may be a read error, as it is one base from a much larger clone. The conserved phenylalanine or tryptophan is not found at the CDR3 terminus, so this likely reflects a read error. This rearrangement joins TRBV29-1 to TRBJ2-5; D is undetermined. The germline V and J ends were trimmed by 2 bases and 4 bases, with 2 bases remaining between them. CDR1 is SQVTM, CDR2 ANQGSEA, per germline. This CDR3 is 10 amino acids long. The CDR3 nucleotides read TGCAGCGTTGAAAGAGAGACCCAGTACTTG. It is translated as CSVERETQYL.

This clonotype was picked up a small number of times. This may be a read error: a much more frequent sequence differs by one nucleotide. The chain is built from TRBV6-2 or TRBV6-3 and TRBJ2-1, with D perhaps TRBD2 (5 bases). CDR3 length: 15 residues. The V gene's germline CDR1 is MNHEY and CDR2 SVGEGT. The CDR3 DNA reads TGTGCCAGCAGTTCGCCTTCGGACTTCCGGAATGATCAGTTCTTC. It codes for CASSSPSDFRNDQFF.

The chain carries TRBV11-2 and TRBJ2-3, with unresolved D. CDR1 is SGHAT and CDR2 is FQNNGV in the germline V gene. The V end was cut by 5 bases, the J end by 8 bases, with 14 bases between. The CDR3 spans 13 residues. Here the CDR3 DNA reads TGTGCCAGCAGCCGGACCTCTACGGCTACGCAGTATTTT. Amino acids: CASSRTSTATQYF.

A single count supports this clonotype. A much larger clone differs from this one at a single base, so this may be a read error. The CDR3 nucleotides read TGTGCCAGAAGCAAGCTACAGGGGGCGTACGGTCAGCCCCAGCATTTT. Translating it yields CARSKLQGAYGQPQHF. The chain employs TRBV2 and TRBJ1-5, with 9 bases lining up with TRBD1. Germline V gives CDR1 SNHLY, CDR2 FYNNEI. The CDR3 has 16 residues. V shed 9 bases and J 6 bases; nucleotides not matched to a gene: 15.

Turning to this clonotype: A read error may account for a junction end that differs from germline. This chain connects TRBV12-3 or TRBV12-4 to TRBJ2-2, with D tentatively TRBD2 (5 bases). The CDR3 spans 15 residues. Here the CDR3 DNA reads TGTGCCAGCAGTCTCAGCGGACCCAACACCGAGGAGCTGTTTTTT. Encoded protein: CASSLSGPNTEELFF.

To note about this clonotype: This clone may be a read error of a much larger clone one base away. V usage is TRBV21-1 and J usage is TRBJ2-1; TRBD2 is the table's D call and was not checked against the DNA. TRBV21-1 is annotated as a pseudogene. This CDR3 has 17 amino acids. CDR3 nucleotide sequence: TGTGCCAGCAGCCCCCCGCGGACTAGCGGGAATATCAATGAGCAGTTCTTC. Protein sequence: CASSPPRTSGNINEQFF.

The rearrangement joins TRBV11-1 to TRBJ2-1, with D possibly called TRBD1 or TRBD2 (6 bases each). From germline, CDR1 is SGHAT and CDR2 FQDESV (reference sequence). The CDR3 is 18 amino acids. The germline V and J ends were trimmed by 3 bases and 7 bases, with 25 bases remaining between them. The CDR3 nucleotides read TGTGCCAGCAGCTTGATGGGGAGAACTAGTGGGGGGCCGAATGAGCAGTTCTTC. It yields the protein CASSLMGRTSGGPNEQFF.

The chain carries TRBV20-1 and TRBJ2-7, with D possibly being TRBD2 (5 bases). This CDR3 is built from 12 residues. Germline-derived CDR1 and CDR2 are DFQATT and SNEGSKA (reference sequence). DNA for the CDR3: TGCAGCGCTGCCCGTGACTACGACGTGCAGTACTTC. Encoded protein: CSAARDYDVQYF.